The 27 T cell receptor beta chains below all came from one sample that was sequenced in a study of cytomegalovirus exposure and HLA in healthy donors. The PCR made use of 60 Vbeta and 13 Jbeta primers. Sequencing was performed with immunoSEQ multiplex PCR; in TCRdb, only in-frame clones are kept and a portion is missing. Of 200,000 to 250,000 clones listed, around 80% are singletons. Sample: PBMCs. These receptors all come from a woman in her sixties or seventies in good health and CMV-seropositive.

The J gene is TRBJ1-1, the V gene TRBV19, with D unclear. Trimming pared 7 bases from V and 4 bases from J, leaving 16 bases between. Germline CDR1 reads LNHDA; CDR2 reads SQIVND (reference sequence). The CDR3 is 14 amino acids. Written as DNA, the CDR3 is TGTGCCAGTAAGGAGACTGGGTTTGGCACTGAAGCTTTCTTT. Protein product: CASKETGFGTEAFF.

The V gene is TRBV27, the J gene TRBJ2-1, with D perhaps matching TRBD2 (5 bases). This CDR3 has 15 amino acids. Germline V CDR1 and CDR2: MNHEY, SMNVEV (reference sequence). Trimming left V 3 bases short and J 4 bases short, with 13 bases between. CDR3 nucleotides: TGTGCCAGCAGTTTGTCGGACGGAGGATACAATGAGCAGTTCTTC. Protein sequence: CASSLSDGGYNEQFF.

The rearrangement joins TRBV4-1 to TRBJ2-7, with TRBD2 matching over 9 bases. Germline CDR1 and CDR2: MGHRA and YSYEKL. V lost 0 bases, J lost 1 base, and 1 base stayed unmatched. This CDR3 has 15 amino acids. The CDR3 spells CASSQEAGGSYEQYF. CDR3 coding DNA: TGCGCCAGCAGCCAAGAGGCGGGAGGGTCCTACGAGCAGTACTTC.

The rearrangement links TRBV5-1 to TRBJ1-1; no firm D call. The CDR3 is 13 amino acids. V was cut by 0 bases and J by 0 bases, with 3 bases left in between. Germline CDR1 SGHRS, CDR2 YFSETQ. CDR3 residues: CASSLVVNTEAFF. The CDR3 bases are TGCGCCAGCAGCTTGGTAGTGAACACTGAAGCTTTCTTT. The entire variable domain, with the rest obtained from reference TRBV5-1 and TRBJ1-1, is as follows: KAGVTQTPRYLIKTRGQQVTLSCSPISGHRSVSWYQQTPGQGLQFLFEYFSETQRNKGNFPGRFSGRQFSNSRSEMNVSTLELGDSALYLCASSLVVNTEAFFGQGTRLTVV.

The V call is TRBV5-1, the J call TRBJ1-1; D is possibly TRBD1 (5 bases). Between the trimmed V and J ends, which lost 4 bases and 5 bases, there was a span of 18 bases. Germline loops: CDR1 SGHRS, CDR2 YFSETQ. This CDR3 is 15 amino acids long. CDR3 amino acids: CASSPGTLHRTEAFF. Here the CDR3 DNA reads TGCGCCAGCAGCCCGGGGACTTTACATCGGACTGAAGCTTTCTTT. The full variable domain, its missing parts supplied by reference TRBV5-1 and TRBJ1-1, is KAGVTQTPRYLIKTRGQQVTLSCSPISGHRSVSWYQQTPGQGLQFLFEYFSETQRNKGNFPGRFSGRQFSNSRSEMNVSTLELGDSALYLCASSPGTLHRTEAFFGQGTRLTVV.

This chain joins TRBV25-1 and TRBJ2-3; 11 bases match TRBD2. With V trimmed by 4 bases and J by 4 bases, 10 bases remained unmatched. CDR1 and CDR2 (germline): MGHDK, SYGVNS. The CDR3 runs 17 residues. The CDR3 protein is CASSGTSGWGKSDTQYF. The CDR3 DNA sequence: TGTGCCAGCAGTGGGACTAGCGGGTGGGGAAAGTCAGATACGCAGTATTTT.

The CDR3 sequence: CASRHRDGGYTF. The CDR3 nucleotides read TGTGCCAGCAGACACAGGGACGGGGGCTACACCTTC. J is TRBJ1-2 and V is TRBV4-2; the D gene is possibly TRBD1 (6 bases). Germline V gene lookup returns CDR1 LGHNA and CDR2 YNFKEQ. V gave up 6 bases and J gave up 8 bases, with 13 bases separating them. CDR3 size: 12 residues.

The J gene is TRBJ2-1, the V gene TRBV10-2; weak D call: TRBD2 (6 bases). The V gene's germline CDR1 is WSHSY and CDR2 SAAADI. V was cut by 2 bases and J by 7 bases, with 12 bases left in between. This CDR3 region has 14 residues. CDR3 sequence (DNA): TGCGCCAGCAGTGAGGGAGGGAGTCGAAATGAGCAGTTCTTC. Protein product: CASSEGGSRNEQFF.

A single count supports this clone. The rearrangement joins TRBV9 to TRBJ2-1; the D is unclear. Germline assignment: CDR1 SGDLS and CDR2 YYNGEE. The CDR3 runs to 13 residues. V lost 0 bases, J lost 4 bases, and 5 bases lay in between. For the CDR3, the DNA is TGTGCCAGCAGCGTAGACTCATACAATGAGCAGTTCTTC. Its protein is CASSVDSYNEQFF.

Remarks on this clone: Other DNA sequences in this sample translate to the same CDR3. CDR3 DNA: TGTGCCAGTAGTGCGGGGGGAACCTACGAGCAGTACTTC. Translated: CASSAGGTYEQYF. This rearrangement joins TRBV19 to TRBJ2-7, with 8 bases that match TRBD2. V was clipped by 5 bases and J by 2 bases; unmatched bases: 2. The length of the CDR3 is 13 residues. Germline assignment: CDR1 LNHDA and CDR2 SQIVND (reference sequence).

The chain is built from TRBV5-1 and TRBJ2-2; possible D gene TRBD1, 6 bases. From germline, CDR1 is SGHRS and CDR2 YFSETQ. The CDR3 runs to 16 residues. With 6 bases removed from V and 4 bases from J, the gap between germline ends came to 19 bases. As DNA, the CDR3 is TGCGCCAGCAACCCAGATGTCAGGGGAAGCACCGGGGAGCTGTTTTTT. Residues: CASNPDVRGSTGELFF. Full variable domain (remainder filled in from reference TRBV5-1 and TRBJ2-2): KAGVTQTPRYLIKTRGQQVTLSCSPISGHRSVSWYQQTPGQGLQFLFEYFSETQRNKGNFPGRFSGRQFSNSRSEMNVSTLELGDSALYLCASNPDVRGSTGELFFGEGSRLTVL.

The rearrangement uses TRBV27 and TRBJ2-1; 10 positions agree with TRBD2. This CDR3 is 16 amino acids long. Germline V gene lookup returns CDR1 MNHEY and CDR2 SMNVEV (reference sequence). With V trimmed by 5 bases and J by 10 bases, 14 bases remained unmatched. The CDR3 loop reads CASSPLGSGRAQEQFF. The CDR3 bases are TGTGCCAGCAGTCCCCTGGGGAGCGGGAGGGCCCAGGAGCAGTTCTTC.

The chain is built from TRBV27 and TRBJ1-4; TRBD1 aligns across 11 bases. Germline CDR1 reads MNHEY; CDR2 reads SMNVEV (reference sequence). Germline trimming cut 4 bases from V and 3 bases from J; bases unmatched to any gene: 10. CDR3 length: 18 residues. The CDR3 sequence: CASSSRTGGRVANEKLFF. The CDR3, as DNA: TGTGCCAGCAGTTCCCGGACAGGGGGCAGAGTGGCTAATGAAAAACTGTTTTTT.

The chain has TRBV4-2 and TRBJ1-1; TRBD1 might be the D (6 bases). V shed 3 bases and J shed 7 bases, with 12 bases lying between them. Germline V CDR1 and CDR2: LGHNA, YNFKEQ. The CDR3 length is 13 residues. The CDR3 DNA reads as TGTGCCAGCAGCCATGTCCGGGACAATGAAGCTTTCTTT. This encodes CASSHVRDNEAFF.

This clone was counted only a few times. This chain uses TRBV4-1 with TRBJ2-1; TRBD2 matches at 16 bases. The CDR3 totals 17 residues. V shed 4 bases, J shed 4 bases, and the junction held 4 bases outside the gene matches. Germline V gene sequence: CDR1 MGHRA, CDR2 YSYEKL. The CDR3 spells CASSPPGLAGGYNEQFF. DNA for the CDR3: TGCGCCAGCAGCCCACCGGGACTAGCGGGAGGGTACAATGAGCAGTTCTTC.

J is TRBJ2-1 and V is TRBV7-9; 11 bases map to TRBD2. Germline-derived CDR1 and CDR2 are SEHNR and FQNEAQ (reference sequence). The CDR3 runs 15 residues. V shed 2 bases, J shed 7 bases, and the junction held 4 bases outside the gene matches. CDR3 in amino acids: CASSLTSGGMNEQFF. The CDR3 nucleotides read TGTGCCAGCAGCTTAACTAGCGGGGGTATGAATGAGCAGTTCTTC.

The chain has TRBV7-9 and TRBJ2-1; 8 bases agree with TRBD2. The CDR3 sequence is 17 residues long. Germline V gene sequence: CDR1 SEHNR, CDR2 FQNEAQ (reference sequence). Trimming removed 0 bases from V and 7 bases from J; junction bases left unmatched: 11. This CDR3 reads CASSLAAGAFRWNEQFF. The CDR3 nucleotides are TGTGCCAGCAGCTTAGCAGCGGGAGCCTTCCGGTGGAATGAGCAGTTCTTC.

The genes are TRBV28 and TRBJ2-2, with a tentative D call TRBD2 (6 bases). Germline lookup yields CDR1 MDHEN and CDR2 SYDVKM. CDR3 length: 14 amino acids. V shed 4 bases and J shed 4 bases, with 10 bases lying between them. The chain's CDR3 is CASSSSGGTGELFF. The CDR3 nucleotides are TGTGCCAGCAGTTCATCCGGGGGCACCGGGGAGCTGTTTTTT.

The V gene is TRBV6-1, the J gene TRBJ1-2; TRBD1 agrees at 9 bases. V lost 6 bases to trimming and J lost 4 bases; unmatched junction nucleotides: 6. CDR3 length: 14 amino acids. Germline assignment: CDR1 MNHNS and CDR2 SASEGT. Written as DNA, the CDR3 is TGTGCCAGCAGCGTACAGGGGGCCCGCTATGGCTACACCTTC. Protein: CASSVQGARYGYTF.

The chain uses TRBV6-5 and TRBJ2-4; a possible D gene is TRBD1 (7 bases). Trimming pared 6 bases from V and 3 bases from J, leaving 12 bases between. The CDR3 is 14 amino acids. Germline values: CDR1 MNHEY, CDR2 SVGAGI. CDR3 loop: CASRRQGGKNIQYF. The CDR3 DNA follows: TGTGCCAGCAGGAGACAGGGAGGCAAAAACATTCAGTACTTC.

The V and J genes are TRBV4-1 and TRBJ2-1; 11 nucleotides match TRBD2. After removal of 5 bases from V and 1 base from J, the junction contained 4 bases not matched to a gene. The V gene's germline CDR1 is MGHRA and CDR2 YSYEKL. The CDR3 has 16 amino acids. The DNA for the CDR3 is TGCGCCAGCAGCTCCCGACTAGCGGGATCCTACAATGAGCAGTTCTTC. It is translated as CASSSRLAGSYNEQFF.

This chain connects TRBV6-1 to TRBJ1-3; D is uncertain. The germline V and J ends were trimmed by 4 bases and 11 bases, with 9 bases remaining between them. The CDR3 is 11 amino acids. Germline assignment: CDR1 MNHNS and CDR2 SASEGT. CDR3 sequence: CASSVSSSIYF. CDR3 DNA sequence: TGTGCCAGCAGTGTGTCGAGCTCCATATATTTT.

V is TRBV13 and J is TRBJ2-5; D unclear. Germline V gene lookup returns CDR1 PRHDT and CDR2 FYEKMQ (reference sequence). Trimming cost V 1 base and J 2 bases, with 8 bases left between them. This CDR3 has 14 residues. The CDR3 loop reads CASSLVADQETQYF. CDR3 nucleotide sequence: TGTGCCAGCAGCTTAGTTGCAGATCAAGAGACCCAGTACTTC.

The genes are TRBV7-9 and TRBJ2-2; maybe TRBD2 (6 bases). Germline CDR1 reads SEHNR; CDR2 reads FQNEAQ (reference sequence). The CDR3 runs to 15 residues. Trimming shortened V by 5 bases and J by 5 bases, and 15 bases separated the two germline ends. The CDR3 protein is CASSLGTPSTGELFF. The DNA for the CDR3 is TGTGCCAGCAGCCTTGGGACTCCCTCTACCGGGGAGCTGTTTTTT.

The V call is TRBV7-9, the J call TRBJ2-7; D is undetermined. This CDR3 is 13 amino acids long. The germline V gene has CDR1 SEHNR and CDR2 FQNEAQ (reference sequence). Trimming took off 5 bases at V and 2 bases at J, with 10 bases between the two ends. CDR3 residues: CASSHDSAYEQYF. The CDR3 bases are TGTGCCAGCAGCCACGACTCAGCCTACGAGCAGTACTTC. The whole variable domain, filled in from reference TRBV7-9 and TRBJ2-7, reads DTGVSQNPRHKITKRGQNVTFRCDPISEHNRLYWYRQTLGQGPEFLTYFQNEAQLEKSRLLSDRFSAERPKGSFSTLEIQRTEQGDSAMYLCASSHDSAYEQYFGPGTRLTVT.

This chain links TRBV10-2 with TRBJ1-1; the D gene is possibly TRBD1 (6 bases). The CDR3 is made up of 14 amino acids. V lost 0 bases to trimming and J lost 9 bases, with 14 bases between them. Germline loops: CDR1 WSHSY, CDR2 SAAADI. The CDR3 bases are TGCGCCAGCAGTGAGTCTGGCGGGGGCCGTCAAGCTTTCTTT. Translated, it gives CASSESGGGRQAFF.

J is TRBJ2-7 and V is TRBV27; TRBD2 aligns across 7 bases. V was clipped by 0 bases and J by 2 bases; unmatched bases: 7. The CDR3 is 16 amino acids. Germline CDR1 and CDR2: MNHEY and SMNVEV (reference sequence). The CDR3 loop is CASSLSGGTEAYEQYF. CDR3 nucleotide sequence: TGTGCCAGCAGTTTATCGGGGGGGACCGAGGCCTACGAGCAGTACTTC.